This T cell receptor (beta chain) originates from a study of cytomegalovirus exposure and HLA in healthy donors. About this clone: Its antigen is still unknown.

PCR used 60 Vbeta primers and 13 Jbeta primers. Only in-frame clones appear in the TCRdb table, and some are missing; sequencing was by immunoSEQ multiplex PCR. The sample holds around 150,000 clones; about 76% are singletons and the top ten take about 3.7%. Study-wide results and limits: Researchers had no immune exposure information except CMV serostatus available.

CDR3 length equals 14 residues. V lost 3 bases and J lost 2; bases outside the gene matches: 2. Germline values: CDR1 SEHNR, CDR2 FQNEAQ (reference sequence). The chain employs TRBV7-9 and TRBJ2-3; 7 nucleotides line up with TRBD2. The clonotype was recovered from a human donor in good health. The source material was PBMCs. Here the CDR3 DNA reads TGTGCCAGCAGCTTTGCGGGGGACACAGATACGCAGTATTTT. Residues: CASSFAGDTDTQYF.